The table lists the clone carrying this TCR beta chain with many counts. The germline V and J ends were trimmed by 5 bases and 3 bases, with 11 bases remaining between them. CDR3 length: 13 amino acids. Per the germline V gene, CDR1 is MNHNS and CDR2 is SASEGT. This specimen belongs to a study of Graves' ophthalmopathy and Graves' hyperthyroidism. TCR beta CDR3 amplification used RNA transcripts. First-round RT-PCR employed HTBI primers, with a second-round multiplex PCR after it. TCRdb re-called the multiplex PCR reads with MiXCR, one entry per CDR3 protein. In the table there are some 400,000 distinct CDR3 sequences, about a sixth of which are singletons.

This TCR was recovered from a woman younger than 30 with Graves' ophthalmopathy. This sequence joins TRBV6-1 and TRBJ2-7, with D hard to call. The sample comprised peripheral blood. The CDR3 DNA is TGTGCCAGCAGTATTAGGGTTAACTACGAGCAGTACTTC. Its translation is CASSIRVNYEQYF.